The present T cell receptor (beta chain) was sequenced within a study of blood T cells in healthy people across ages. In regard to this clonotype: It may be a read error: a sequence one base away is much more abundant.

Next came a second PCR, run for about 6 to 11 cycles, which used a sample-barcoded 5' primer along with a J-beta primer mix. MiXCR was run by TCRdb on the 5' RACE reads, yielding one entry per CDR3 protein. This table holds 870,000 or so distinct CDR3 sequences, less than 35% found once. Total RNA extracted from each sample amounted to at least 5.5 micrograms. CDR3 length equals 12 residues. V was clipped by 2 bases and J by 10 bases, with 9 bases between them. The rearrangement links TRBV12-3 or TRBV12-4 to TRBJ2-1, with a possible D match to TRBD1 (5 bases). Sequencing was done on a sample of blood. This TCR was recovered from a woman of 80 years or more in good health. The CDR3 protein is CASSLRTREQFF. The CDR3 DNA follows: TGTGCCAGCAGTTTAAGGACACGCGAGCAGTTCTTC.